Listed below are T cell receptor beta chains from one sample, sequenced in a study of cytomegalovirus exposure and HLA in healthy donors. Here immunoSEQ multiplex PCR was the method, and the copy in TCRdb shows in-frame clones only, minus some. The repertoire consists of 150,000 to 200,000 clones, with approximately 72% occurring once and the leading ten covering 2% to 3%. The sequencing input was PBMCs. The receptor set was obtained from a human donor in good health. CDR3s include the opening cysteine and the closing phenylalanine or tryptophan. D genes are given only for firm matches. The size of a clone is reported for some rows only, either as once, few or many, or as a class for expanded clones.

abundance,d_gene,j_gene,v_gene,len,CDR3nt,CDR3aa
few,NA,TRBJ1-6,TRBV2,13,TGTGCCAGCAGTGAACTCGGGACTCTCCCCCTCCACTTT,CASSELGTLPLHF
NA,TRBD2,TRBJ2-7,TRBV7-2,15,TGTGCCAGCAGCTTACTAGCGGGTCCTACCTACGAGCAGTACTTC,CASSLLAGPTYEQYF
NA,TRBD1,TRBJ1-1,TRBV7-2,14,TGTGCCAGCAGGCAGGGGGTCATGAACACTGAAGCTTTCTTT,CASRQGVMNTEAFF
few,TRBD2,TRBJ2-1,TRBV27,14,TGTGCCAGCAGTTTCTCAGGGGCTAGCGGGGAGCAGTTCTTC,CASSFSGASGEQFF
few,NA,TRBJ1-6,TRBV5-6,13,TGTGCCAGCAAGTTACAGGATAATTCACCCCTCCACTTT,CASKLQDNSPLHF
NA,NA,TRBJ2-3,TRBV7-9,16,TGTGCCAGCAGCTTAAAGTACAGAACTAGCACAGATACGCAGTATTTT,CASSLKYRTSTDTQYF
NA,TRBD1,TRBJ1-1,TRBV6-5,15,TGTGCCAGCAGTTCCGACAGGGGTGGGGGAACTGAAGCTTTCTTT,CASSSDRGGGTEAFF
NA,NA,TRBJ2-2,TRBV19,12,TGTGCCAGTAACAGGGGGGGCGGGGAGCTGTTTTTT,CASNRGGGELFF
NA,NA,TRBJ2-2,TRBV7-2,15,TGTGCCAGCAGCTTAGTGGGCCTCCCCACCGGGGAGCTGTTTTTT,CASSLVGLPTGELFF
NA,NA,TRBJ2-7,TRBV27,13,TGTGCCCCCTTGAGACAGAATAACTACGAGCAGTACTTC,CAPLRQNNYEQYF
NA,TRBD2,TRBJ2-7,TRBV15,14,TGTGCCACCAGCTTAGGCGGGAGCTCCTACGAGCAGTACTTC,CATSLGGSSYEQYF
few,NA,TRBJ2-2,TRBV15,16,TGTGCCACCAGCAGAGATGGGGAGGAGATAGCCGGGGAGCTGTTTTTT,CATSRDGEEIAGELFF
once,TRBD1,TRBJ2-2,TRBV19,13,TGTGCCAGTGGGACAGGGAACACCGGGGAGCTGTTTTTT,CASGTGNTGELFF
NA,NA,TRBJ2-2,TRBV5-8,16,TGTGCCAGCAGCTTGGTCGTGGACACGAACACCGGGGAGCTGTTTTTT,CASSLVVDTNTGELFF
NA,NA,TRBJ1-3,TRBV10-2,14,TGCGCCAGCAGCCCAAGCCAGGGGGGAAACACCATATATTTT,CASSPSQGGNTIYF
NA,TRBD1,TRBJ2-5,TRBV10-3,14,TGTGCCATCCGGGCCGGGACAGGGGAGGAGACCCAGTACTTC,CAIRAGTGEETQYF
NA,NA,TRBJ2-1,TRBV6-6,11,TGTGCCAGCAGTCCCAGGGATGAGCAGTTCTTC,CASSPRDEQFF
NA,NA,TRBJ2-2,TRBV2,15,TGTGCCAGCAGTGAGGGAGGACTCAACACCGGGGAGCTGTTTTTT,CASSEGGLNTGELFF
NA,NA,TRBJ1-4,TRBV9,14,TGTGCCAGCAGCGTAGAAGCAGGGAATGAAAAACTGTTTTTT,CASSVEAGNEKLFF
NA,TRBD1,TRBJ1-4,TRBV28,14,TGTGCCAGCTCGGAAGGGGGCACTAATGAAAAACTGTTTTTT,CASSEGGTNEKLFF
NA,TRBD1,TRBJ1-6,TRBV4-1,15,TGCGCCAGCAGCAGGGGACAGGGGGAAAATTCACCCCTCCACTTT,CASSRGQGENSPLHF
NA,TRBD2,TRBJ2-3,TRBV5-1,15,TGCGCCAGCAGCACCACTAGCGGGGGGTCGGGTACGCAGTATTTT,CASSTTSGGSGTQYF
NA,NA,TRBJ1-5,TRBV29-1,13,TGCAGCGCTTCCCAGGGTGTGGGTCAGCCCCAGCATTTT,CSASQGVGQPQHF
few,NA,TRBJ1-1,TRBV5-1,15,TGCGCCAGCAGCTTGGAGGCAGGATCGAACACTGAAGCTTTCTTT,CASSLEAGSNTEAFF
NA,TRBD2,TRBJ2-1,TRBV19,13,TGTGCCAGTATGTTAGCGGGGGGGAGAGAGCAGTTCTTC,CASMLAGGREQFF
few,NA,TRBJ2-3,TRBV19,14,TGTGCCAGTACCCAGGGCCCTAGCACAGATACGCAGTATTTT,CASTQGPSTDTQYF
few,NA,TRBJ2-2,TRBV10-3,17,TGTGCCATCAGTGAATCCTTCGGACAGTCGAACACCGGGGAGCTGTTTTTT,CAISESFGQSNTGELFF
NA,TRBD1,TRBJ2-2,TRBV6-6,13,TGTGCCAGCAGATCAGGGGGTTCCGGGGAGCTGTTTTTT,CASRSGGSGELFF
NA,NA,TRBJ1-3,TRBV30,13,TGTGCCTGGAGTGCCGGCTCTGGAAACACCATATATTTT,CAWSAGSGNTIYF
NA,NA,TRBJ1-1,TRBV30,15,TGTGCCTGGAGCCCCGGGGGAGCCGGGGACACTGAAGCTTTCTTT,CAWSPGGAGDTEAFF
NA,TRBD1,TRBJ1-3,TRBV19,12,TGTGGGAGCCGAGGGGGCGGAAACACCATATATTTT,CGSRGGGNTIYF
NA,NA,TRBJ2-2,TRBV5-1,15,TGCGCCAGCAGCCCGGTGATAGGCGGGACCGGGGAGCTGTTTTTT,CASSPVIGGTGELFF
NA,NA,TRBJ2-3,TRBV4-1,16,TGCGCCAGCAGCCAAGAAGGCTACCAGGGCACAGATACGCAGTATTTT,CASSQEGYQGTDTQYF
NA,TRBD2,TRBJ2-1,TRBV7-3,14,TGTGCCAGCAGCTTTAGCGGGGGCAACAATGAGCAGTTCTTC,CASSFSGGNNEQFF
few,NA,TRBJ1-6,TRBV5-6,14,TGTGCCAGCAGTACACCGTCCGGGAATTCACCCCTCCACTTT,CASSTPSGNSPLHF
NA,NA,TRBJ2-1,TRBV4-1,18,TGCGCCAGCAGCCAAGGCCGATTTGTGGGACTTTCCTACAATGAGCAGTTCTTC,CASSQGRFVGLSYNEQFF
NA,NA,TRBJ2-3,TRBV15,15,TGTGCCACCAGCAGAGATACGAAGGGGATAGATACGCAGTATTTT,CATSRDTKGIDTQYF
NA,NA,TRBJ1-5,TRBV5-6,13,TGTGCCAGCAGCTTGACGCGGGATGAGCCCCAGCATTTT,CASSLTRDEPQHF
few,NA,TRBJ2-2,TRBV5-6,15,TGTGCCAGCAGCTCGATGACTAGTAGCACCGGGGAGCTGTTTTTT,CASSSMTSSTGELFF
NA,NA,TRBJ2-5,TRBV6-5,15,TGTGCCAGCACCTCCGCTGGGGGGAATAGGGAGACCCAGTACTTC,CASTSAGGNRETQYF
NA,TRBD1,TRBJ1-5,TRBV28,18,TGTGCCAGCAGTTTATCCCCCGCCGGGACAGGGTTTAATCAGCCCCAGCATTTT,CASSLSPAGTGFNQPQHF
NA,NA,TRBJ2-3,TRBV27,12,TGTGCCAGCAGTTTCATAGCAGATACGCAGTATTTT,CASSFIADTQYF
few,NA,TRBJ1-2,TRBV7-9,12,TGTGCCAGCCACAGGGTGAACTATGGCTACACCTTC,CASHRVNYGYTF
NA,TRBD1,TRBJ1-4,TRBV6-6,14,TGTGCCAGCAGGGGGACAGGGGGCAATGAAAAACTGTTTTTT,CASRGTGGNEKLFF